These T cell receptor beta chains were read from a single sample in a study of cytotoxic CD8 clonotypes in ibrutinib-treated CLL. Generated by immunoSEQ multiplex PCR, the TCRdb table keeps only in-frame clones and is missing some. In the table there are about 200,000 clones, 79% of which are singletons. Here the sequenced sample was PBMCs, taken after 12 months of ibrutinib treatment. Source of these receptors: a human donor with chronic lymphocytic leukemia. CDR3s include the opening cysteine and the closing phenylalanine or tryptophan. The order of the fields is clone size, J gene, D gene, V gene, CDR3 protein, CDR3 DNA. A D gene is named only where the DNA matches it firmly. Part of the rows lack a size; the others show once, few, many or a class for expanded clones.

>NA|TRBJ2-7|TRBD1|TRBV27
CASAPGQVPYEQYF
TGTGCCAGCGCCCCGGGACAGGTTCCCTACGAGCAGTACTTC
>NA|TRBJ1-5|NA|TRBV15
CATSRGQRGQPQHF
TGTGCCACCAGCCGTGGGCAGAGGGGGCAGCCCCAGCATTTT
>few|TRBJ2-3|NA|TRBV27
CASSFRTIPTDTQYF
TGTGCCAGCAGTTTCAGGACTATACCCACAGATACGCAGTATTTT
>NA|TRBJ1-2|TRBD1|TRBV5-1
CASSLQKGGEGYTF
TGCGCCAGCAGCTTGCAGAAAGGGGGCGAAGGCTACACCTTC
>NA|TRBJ2-5|NA|TRBV5-4
CASSMDSGRETQYF
TGTGCCAGCAGCATGGACAGTGGAAGAGAGACCCAGTACTTC
>NA|TRBJ1-1|TRBD1|TRBV7-6
CASSPGDRGTEAFF
TGTGCCAGCAGCCCGGGGGACAGAGGCACTGAAGCTTTCTTT
>NA|TRBJ1-1|NA|TRBV6-5
CASSYAGGATFF
TGTGCCAGCAGTTACGCGGGCGGTGCGACTTTCTTT
>NA|TRBJ2-1|TRBD2|TRBV5-1
CASSVLAGVNEQFF
TGCGCCAGCAGCGTACTAGCGGGAGTCAATGAGCAGTTCTTC
>NA|TRBJ2-2|TRBD1|TRBV29-1
CSVRGQGYSNTGELFF
TGCAGCGTTCGGGGACAGGGGTATTCGAACACCGGGGAGCTGTTTTTT
>few|TRBJ2-3|NA|TRBV25-1
CASSNVNTQYF
TGTGCCAGCAGCAACGTCAATACGCAGTATTTT
>NA|TRBJ2-7|NA|TRBV7-6
CASSLDKYEQYF
TGTGCCAGCAGCTTGGACAAGTACGAGCAGTACTTC
>few|TRBJ2-7|NA|TRBV4-1
CASSRTEPYEQYF
TGCGCCAGCAGCCGGACAGAGCCCTACGAGCAGTACTTC
>NA|TRBJ1-5|NA|TRBV4-1
CASSFNSNQPQHF
TGCGCCAGCAGCTTCAATAGCAATCAGCCCCAGCATTTT
>NA|TRBJ1-1|NA|TRBV7-9
CASTEYGANTEAFF
TGTGCCAGCACCGAATACGGGGCTAACACTGAAGCTTTCTTT
>NA|TRBJ2-7|TRBD1|TRBV6-6
CASSYRDRDYEQYF
TGTGCCAGCAGTTACCGGGACAGGGACTACGAGCAGTACTTC
>NA|TRBJ2-1|TRBD2|TRBV7-7
CASSLAPSGVGEQFF
TGTGCTAGCAGCTTAGCGCCTAGCGGGGTCGGGGAGCAGTTCTTC
>few|TRBJ2-2|NA|TRBV13
CASSRDGTGELFF
TGTGCCAGCAGCCGCGACGGGACCGGGGAGCTGTTTTTT
>NA|TRBJ1-2|NA|TRBV6-1
CASSEWAPGSLTF
NA
>NA|TRBJ2-5|NA|TRBV10-3
CAISGRQGLPRETQYF
TGTGCCATCAGTGGACGACAGGGACTACCGCGAGAGACCCAGTACTTC
>once|TRBJ1-1|NA|TRBV28
CASIGRGKDYTEAFF
TGTGCCAGCATCGGTAGGGGTAAAGATTACACTGAAGCTTTCTTT
>NA|TRBJ2-1|TRBD2|TRBV9
CASSVGELAGKYNEQFF
TGTGCCAGCAGCGTAGGTGAACTAGCGGGGAAATACAATGAGCAGTTCTTC
>NA|TRBJ2-7|NA|TRBV27
CASSITQSSYEQYF
TGTGCCAGCAGTATTACACAGAGCTCCTACGAGCAGTACTTC
>once|TRBJ2-5|NA|TRBV6-5
CASSVGAGQETQYF
TGTGCCAGCAGTGTAGGGGCAGGGCAGGAGACCCAGTACTTC
>NA|TRBJ2-5|TRBD2|TRBV28
CASSLVLAGGQETQYF
TGTGCCAGCAGTTTGGTACTAGCGGGAGGACAAGAGACCCAGTACTTC
>NA|TRBJ2-1|NA|TRBV28
CASTWWAGGYNEQFF
TGTGCCAGCACCTGGTGGGCTGGGGGCTACAATGAGCAGTTCTTC
>NA|TRBJ2-7|TRBD2|TRBV29-1
CSVEGEGNEQYF
TGCAGCGTTGAGGGGGAGGGGAACGAGCAGTACTTC
>NA|TRBJ1-3|NA|TRBV18
CASSPEAGNTIYF
TGTGCCAGCTCACCCGAAGCTGGAAACACCATATATTTT
>NA|TRBJ2-5|TRBD1|TRBV19
CASSGTGGAQTQYF
TGTGCCAGTAGCGGGACAGGGGGCGCGCAGACCCAGTACTTC
>once|TRBJ2-4|NA|TRBV4-1
CASSQEGRGVYIQYF
TGCGCCAGCAGCCAAGAGGGCCGCGGGGTATACATTCAGTACTTC
>NA|TRBJ2-1|TRBD2|TRBV6-5
CATRGLANYNEQFF
TGTGCCACCAGGGGACTAGCGAACTACAATGAGCAGTTCTTC
>NA|TRBJ1-2|NA|TRBV28
CASLGAFNYGYTF
TGTGCCAGCCTTGGGGCGTTTAACTATGGCTACACCTTC
>once|TRBJ2-7|TRBD2|TRBV9
CASSVGTSGSYEQYF
TGTGCCAGCAGCGTCGGGACTAGCGGTTCCTACGAGCAGTACTTC
>NA|TRBJ1-1|NA|TRBV29-1
CSVEKRYTEAFF
TGCAGCGTTGAAAAGCGGTACACTGAAGCTTTCTTT
>NA|TRBJ2-3|TRBD2|TRBV30
CAWSVLSGTSTDTQYF
TGTGCCTGGAGTGTACTCAGCGGGACTAGCACAGATACGCAGTATTTT
>NA|TRBJ1-4|TRBD1|TRBV6-1
CASRRTGPEKLFF
TGTGCCAGCAGAAGGACAGGGCCAGAAAAACTGTTTTTT
>few|TRBJ2-7|TRBD2|TRBV27
CASSILAGYEQYF
TGTGCCAGCAGTATTCTAGCGGGCTACGAGCAGTACTTC
>NA|TRBJ2-3|NA|TRBV7-2
CASSFPSSTQYF
TGTGCCAGCAGCTTCCCATCCTCTACGCAGTATTTT
>NA|TRBJ1-2|TRBD1|TRBV13
CASSLDLWRQGHDGYTF
TGTGCCAGCAGCTTAGATTTATGGAGACAGGGGCATGATGGCTACACCTTC
>NA|TRBJ2-3|TRBD2|TRBV11-2
CASSPQLAAATDTQYF
TGTGCCAGCAGCCCGCAACTAGCGGCTGCCACAGATACGCAGTATTTT
>NA|TRBJ1-1|NA|TRBV7-2
CASSLVVGGGTEAFF
NA
>NA|TRBJ1-5|NA|TRBV2
CASRAGTSGQPQHF
TGTGCCAGCAGGGCCGGGACATCAGGTCAGCCCCAGCATTTT
>NA|TRBJ2-3|NA|TRBV6-1
CASRGDTDTQYF
TGTGCCAGCAGGGGGGACACAGATACGCAGTATTTT
>NA|TRBJ1-5|TRBD1|TRBV6-5
CASSPTGDGQPQHF
TGTGCCAGCAGCCCTACAGGGGATGGGCAGCCCCAGCATTTT
>NA|TRBJ2-1|NA|TRBV5-4
CASTRDATYNEQFF
TGTGCCAGCACGAGGGACGCAACCTACAATGAGCAGTTCTTC
>NA|TRBJ1-1|NA|TRBV13
CASAGLDKLNTEAFF
TGTGCCAGCGCAGGTTTAGACAAGTTGAACACTGAAGCTTTCTTT
>NA|TRBJ2-3|TRBD1|TRBV6-1
CASSGQGPLSTQYF
TGTGCCAGCAGTGGACAGGGACCACTTAGTACGCAGTATTTT
>NA|TRBJ1-3|NA|TRBV6-5
CASSYSGGGAGNTIYF
TGTGCCAGCAGTTACTCGGGCGGGGGGGCTGGAAACACCATATATTTT
>NA|TRBJ1-2|TRBD1|TRBV28
CASSLGTGAEGYTF
TGTGCCAGCAGTTTGGGGACAGGGGCAGAGGGCTACACCTTC
>NA|TRBJ2-6|TRBD2|TRBV9
CASSAAGLAGATSTAGANVLTF
TGTGCCAGCAGCGCCGCGGGACTAGCGGGAGCAACCAGTACTGCTGGGGCCAACGTCCTGACTTTC